The 10 T cell receptor beta chains below come from one sample, sequenced in a study of shared clonotypes between healthy human individuals. As defined, naive CD8 cells were CD45RO-negative and positively selected for CCR7, with terminally differentiated effector memory CD45RA+ cells excluded. Sequencing was performed with immunoSEQ multiplex PCR; in TCRdb, only in-frame clones are kept and a portion is missing. Of 600,000 or so clones in the sample, roughly 95% are singletons; the top ten hold approximately 0.11%. Sequences were obtained from naive CD8+ T cells sorted from blood. All receptors come from a woman aged 25-40 years in good health.

The genes are TRBV11-3 and TRBJ2-3; tentatively, D is TRBD2 (6 bases). The germline V gene encodes CDR1 SGHNT and CDR2 YENEEA. Between the trimmed V and J ends, which lost 8 bases and 0 bases, there was a span of 12 bases. CDR3 length: 14 residues. The CDR3, as DNA: TGTGCCAGCTCGAAAAGCGGGAGCACAGATACGCAGTATTTT. Its protein is CASSKSGSTDTQYF.

The chain combines TRBV7-8 with TRBJ1-1; D remains ambiguous. Germline V gene lookup returns CDR1 SGHVS and CDR2 FQNEAQ. CDR3 length: 11 amino acids. V dropped 4 bases and J dropped 6 bases, with 6 bases sitting between them. CDR3 bases: TGTGCCAGCAGCTCGCAGGCTGAAGCTTTCTTT. It translates to CASSSQAEAFF.

V gene TRBV6-1 combines with J gene TRBJ2-7, with D possibly TRBD2 on 5 matching bases. The CDR3 covers 13 residues. Germline V gene data show CDR1 as MNHNS and CDR2 as SASEGT. Trimming cost V 6 bases and J 3 bases, with 12 bases left between them. The DNA of the CDR3 is TGTGCCAGCAGGGCCGGGAAGAACTACGAGCAGTACTTC. Residues: CASRAGKNYEQYF.

The rearrangement links TRBV7-2 to TRBJ2-5, with 9 bases identical to TRBD1. Trimming cost V 5 bases and J 1 base; bases outside gene matches: 8. Germline V gene sequence: CDR1 SGHTA, CDR2 FQGNSA. The CDR3 runs to 16 residues. The CDR3 is CASSPAGQGGQETQYF. The CDR3 DNA reads as TGTGCCAGCAGCCCAGCGGGACAGGGTGGCCAAGAGACCCAGTACTTC.

The V gene is TRBV14, the J gene TRBJ2-7; TRBD2 might be the D (5 bases). V gave up 3 bases and J gave up 2 bases, with 14 bases separating them. This CDR3 has 15 residues. From germline, CDR1 is SGHDN and CDR2 FVKESK. CDR3 amino acids: CASSQETTPTYEQYF. The CDR3 DNA sequence: TGTGCCAGCAGCCAGGAGACTACCCCCACCTACGAGCAGTACTTC.

The V gene is TRBV2, the J gene TRBJ1-1; weak D call: TRBD1 (5 bases). The CDR3 is 14 residues long. V lost 5 bases and J lost 7, with 17 bases in between. Germline loops: CDR1 SNHLY, CDR2 FYNNEI. The CDR3 here is CASSPRTRRYEAFF. CDR3 DNA sequence: TGTGCCAGCAGTCCCCGGACACGACGATATGAAGCTTTCTTT.

V usage is TRBV4-1 and J usage is TRBJ2-5; D tentatively reads TRBD1 or TRBD2 (7 bases each). This CDR3 has 16 amino acids. The germline gives CDR1 MGHRA, CDR2 YSYEKL. V lost 2 bases, J lost 2 bases, and 15 bases lay in between. As DNA, the CDR3 is TGCGCCAGCAGCCAAAACAGGGGAGGGAGACAAGAGACCCAGTACTTC. Its protein product is CASSQNRGGRQETQYF.

J is TRBJ1-2 and V is TRBV9, with D possibly TRBD1 on 5 matching bases. Deletions cut 0 bases from V and 7 bases from J, with 13 bases between. The length of the CDR3 is 14 residues. CDR1 and CDR2 (germline): SGDLS, YYNGEE. The CDR3, as DNA: TGTGCCAGCAGCGTAGGTTCAGGGAGGGTTGGCTACACCTTC. Protein: CASSVGSGRVGYTF.

The rearrangement links TRBV10-2 to TRBJ1-1; perhaps TRBD1 as D (6 bases). The length of the CDR3 is 13 residues. Germline V lookup: CDR1 WSHSY, CDR2 SAAADI. V lost 9 bases to trimming and J lost 0 bases, with 11 bases between them. CDR3 nucleotide sequence: TGCGCCAGGCGGACAGCGATGAACACTGAAGCTTTCTTT. Translated, it gives CARRTAMNTEAFF.

This clone was observed a single time. V usage is TRBV2 and J usage is TRBJ2-7; 8 nucleotides match TRBD1. The germline CDR1 and CDR2 sequences are SNHLY and FYNNEI. CDR3 length equals 14 residues. The trim removed 5 bases at V and 0 bases at J, leaving 3 bases unmatched. CDR3 loop: CASSPGQASYEQYF. The CDR3, as DNA: TGTGCCAGCAGTCCGGGACAGGCCTCCTACGAGCAGTACTTC.